Listed here is a single TCR beta chain. Antigen specificity is unknown. This CDR3 spans 15 amino acids. V was cut by 4 bases and J by 6 bases, with 14 bases left in between. In germline, CDR1 is SGHRS, CDR2 YFSETQ. It was ten milliliters of peripheral blood that were drawn from each donor. The data were taken from a study of blood T cells in healthy people across ages. Primed by a sample-barcoded 5' primer and a J-beta primer mix, a second PCR proceeded for 7 to 11 cycles. One entry per CDR3 protein, called by TCRdb with MiXCR from the 5' RACE reads. The sample carries roughly 800,000 distinct CDR3 sequences, 20% to 30% recorded once. The study's findings and limits: Unsorted PBMCs ruled out conclusive naive versus antigen-experienced comparison.

This sample was also put to use in a study of T cells of mothers and their children.

The receptor was derived from a boy younger than 18 in good health. Material for sequencing was blood. The J gene is TRBJ2-6, the V gene TRBV5-1; TRBD1 is a possible D gene (6 bases). The CDR3 sequence: CASSPDRISANVLTF. DNA for the CDR3: TGCGCCAGCAGCCCGGACAGAATTTCGGCCAACGTCCTGACTTTC.